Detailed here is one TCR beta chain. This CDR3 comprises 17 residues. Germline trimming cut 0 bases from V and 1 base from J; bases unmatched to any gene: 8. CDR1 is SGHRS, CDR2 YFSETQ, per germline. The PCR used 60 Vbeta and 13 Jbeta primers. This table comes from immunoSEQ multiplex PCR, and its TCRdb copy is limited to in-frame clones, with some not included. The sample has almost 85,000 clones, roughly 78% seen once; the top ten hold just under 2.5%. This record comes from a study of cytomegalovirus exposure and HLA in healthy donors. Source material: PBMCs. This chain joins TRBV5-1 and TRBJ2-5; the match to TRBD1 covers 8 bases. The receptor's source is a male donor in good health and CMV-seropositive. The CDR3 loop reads CASSLATGAGTQETQYF. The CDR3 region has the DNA TGCGCCAGCAGCTTGGCGACAGGGGCCGGGACCCAAGAGACCCAGTACTTC.